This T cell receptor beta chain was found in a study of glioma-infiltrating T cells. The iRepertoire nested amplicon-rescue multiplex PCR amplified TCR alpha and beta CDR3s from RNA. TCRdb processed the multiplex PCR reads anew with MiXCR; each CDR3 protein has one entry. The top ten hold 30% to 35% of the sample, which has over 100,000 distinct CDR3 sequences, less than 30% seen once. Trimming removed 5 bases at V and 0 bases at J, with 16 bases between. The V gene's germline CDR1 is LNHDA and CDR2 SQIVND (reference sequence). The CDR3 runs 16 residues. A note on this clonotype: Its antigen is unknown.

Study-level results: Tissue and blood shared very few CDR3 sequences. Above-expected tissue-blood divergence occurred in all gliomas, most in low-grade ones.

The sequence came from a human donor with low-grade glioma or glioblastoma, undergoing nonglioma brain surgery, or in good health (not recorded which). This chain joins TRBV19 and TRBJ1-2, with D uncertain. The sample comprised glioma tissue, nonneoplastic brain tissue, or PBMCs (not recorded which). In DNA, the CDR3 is TGTGCCAGTAGTCACCCCCGGGCAGTTGCTAACTATGGCTACACCTTC. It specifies CASSHPRAVANYGYTF.